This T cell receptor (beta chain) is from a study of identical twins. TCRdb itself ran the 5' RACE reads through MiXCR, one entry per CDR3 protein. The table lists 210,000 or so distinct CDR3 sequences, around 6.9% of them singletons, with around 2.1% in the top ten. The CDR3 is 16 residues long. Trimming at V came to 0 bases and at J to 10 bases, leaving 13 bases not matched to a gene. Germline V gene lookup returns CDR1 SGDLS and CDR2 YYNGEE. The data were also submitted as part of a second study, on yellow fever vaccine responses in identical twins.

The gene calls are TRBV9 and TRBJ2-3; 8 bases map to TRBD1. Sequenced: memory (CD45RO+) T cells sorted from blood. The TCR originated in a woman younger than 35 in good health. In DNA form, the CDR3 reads TGTGCCAGCAGCGTAGCCCCCGGACAGGGCCAAGGGTCGCAGTATTTT. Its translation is CASSVAPGQGQGSQYF.